The sample holds a few counts of the clone carrying this T cell receptor beta chain. Its antigen is not known. The data are from a study of T cell repertoires in cytomegalovirus infection. For the study at large: Both CMV infection and a matching HLA type were indicated by public TCR beta signatures. Findings of the study overall: Summed public TCR beta family frequency identified CMV carriers bearing the relevant HLA. The ex vivo response was dominated by HLA-C-restricted CMV-specific TCR beta clonotypes.

TCRdb re-derived calls from the reads in MiXCR, one entry per CDR3 protein. This table has roughly 190,000 distinct CDR3 sequences, approximately 9.6% appearing once. The length of the CDR3 is 13 residues. V lost 6 bases and J lost 6, with 15 bases in between. The V gene's germline CDR1 is DFQATT and CDR2 SNEGSKA (reference sequence). The sample taken for sequencing was PBMCs. The clonotype originates from a human donor in good health (CMV status not recorded). Some clones in this sample may be carry-over from other donors' samples. The genes are TRBV20-1 and TRBJ2-1; D is perhaps TRBD1 (6 bases). The CDR3 protein is CSAPVGGSNEQFF. The CDR3 region has the DNA TGCAGTGCACCGGTAGGGGGTAGCAATGAGCAGTTCTTC.